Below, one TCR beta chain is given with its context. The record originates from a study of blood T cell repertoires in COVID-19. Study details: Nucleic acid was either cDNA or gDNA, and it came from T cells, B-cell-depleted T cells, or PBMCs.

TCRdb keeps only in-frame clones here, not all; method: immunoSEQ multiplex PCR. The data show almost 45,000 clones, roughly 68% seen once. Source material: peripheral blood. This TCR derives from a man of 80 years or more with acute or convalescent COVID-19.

This CDR3 reads CASSLERAGTTPLLQYF. In DNA form, the CDR3 reads TGTGCCAGCAGCTTAGAAAGAGCGGGAACAACACCACTCCTGCAGTACTTC. The chain carries TRBV11-2 and TRBJ2-7; TRBD2 aligns across 7 bases. Germline V gene lookup returns CDR1 SGHAT and CDR2 FQNNGV. The junction had 17 bases not matched to a gene; V was cut back by 0 bases and J by 9 bases. This CDR3 is 17 amino acids long.